The rows below give T cell receptor beta chains drawn from one sample of a study of identical twins. From the 5' RACE reads, TCRdb called clonotypes with MiXCR, one entry per CDR3 protein. The profile shows 500,000 to 600,000 distinct CDR3 sequences, roughly a fifth of them singletons. The same data also contributed to another study, on T cells expressing NK-cell markers.

The sequencing input was CD4+ T cells sorted from blood. The receptors were sampled from a woman under 30 in good health. Both conserved end residues are trimmed from each CDR3. Size is omitted from some rows. Given values are once, few, many or a class for expanded clones.

TRBJ1-4 - TRBV2 ASSDARGRTNEKLF
TRBJ2-5 - TRBV7-2 ASSLVGGGETQY
TRBJ2-1 few TRBV12-3/TRBV12-4 ASSLFGTRGHEQF
TRBJ2-7 - TRBV10-1 ASLQTGMDEQY
TRBJ2-4 - TRBV3-1 ASSLRFSGGKY
TRBJ2-7 few TRBV5-6 ASSGMDRAYEQY
TRBJ2-4 - TRBV7-2 ASSSDGRNIQY
TRBJ2-1 few TRBV5-1 ASSFGLAGVGEQF
TRBJ2-3 few TRBV12-3/TRBV12-4 ASSSAASGGDYTDTQY
TRBJ2-7 few TRBV20-1 SAYGQGTYEQY
TRBJ2-2 - TRBV12-3/TRBV12-4 ASSSSRGSYTGELF
TRBJ2-5 - TRBV3-1 ASSGAGGWETQY
TRBJ2-1 - TRBV20-1 SAFDNEQF
TRBJ2-1 - TRBV20-1 SATSGRINNEQF
TRBJ2-1 few TRBV5-1 ASSLGLGSFEQF
TRBJ2-3 few TRBV7-9 ASSQTEVGRYTDTQY
TRBJ1-1 - TRBV5-1 ASSQRVATEAF
TRBJ2-2 - TRBV10-3 AIRGLAGETSTGELF
TRBJ1-5 few TRBV29-1 SVSSGRNRQPQH
TRBJ2-6 - TRBV11-2 ASSLIVTGSSGANVLT
TRBJ2-7 - TRBV12-3/TRBV12-4 ASSLRDRAREQY
TRBJ2-7 - TRBV5-1 ASRPGTEGSYEQY
TRBJ2-7 few TRBV5-1 ASSFLGEGSAEQY
TRBJ2-2 - TRBV20-1 SARGPLGNTGELF
TRBJ1-1 few TRBV27 ASSPMTGPNTEAF
TRBJ1-4 - TRBV11-2 ASSLTSAKLF
TRBJ2-1 - TRBV5-1 ASRSSGPYNEQF
TRBJ2-1 - TRBV4-3 ASSLSLTSGNEQF
TRBJ1-2 few TRBV7-3 ASSLDGTGSRVAGYT
TRBJ2-1 - TRBV20-1 SAMKAGVNNEQF
TRBJ1-1 few TRBV6-1 ASREHGTEAF
TRBJ1-1 many TRBV5-1 ASSQKQGSATEAF
TRBJ1-2 many TRBV10-3 AISSGGGGYT
TRBJ1-5 few TRBV27 ASSKIQPGYSNQPQH
TRBJ2-7 - TRBV6-5 ATSGQSYEQY
TRBJ1-1 - TRBV29-1 SVRQGGSTEAF
TRBJ2-1 few TRBV5-1 ASSPKPASGSVFYEQF
TRBJ1-1 many TRBV10-3 AISEKGDTEAF
TRBJ2-7 few TRBV10-3 AIRTGGYEQY
TRBJ1-5 - TRBV9 ASSVASDQPQH
TRBJ1-6 - TRBV12-3/TRBV12-4 ASSRNRAPLH
TRBJ1-2 few TRBV5-5 ASSLAATGVWWGYT
TRBJ2-7 many TRBV20-1 SARGGGHEQY
TRBJ2-3 - TRBV24-1 ATSEGAGASTDTQY
TRBJ2-3 - TRBV20-1 SARGTAGTRDTQY
TRBJ2-3 - TRBV27 ASSEGRADTQY